This TCR beta chain was recovered during a study of shared clonotypes between healthy human individuals. Germline assignment: CDR1 LGHNA and CDR2 YSLEER. The CDR3 length is 14 residues. V lost 0 bases, J lost 8 bases, and 13 bases lay in between. Of note for this clone: Antigen: not known.

Findings and limits, study-wide: Non-shared clonotypes had lower generation probabilities than those shared by all four donors.

The donor population consisted of healthy HIV-negative adults with no recent acute infections or vaccinations. Study processing details: ImmunoSEQ gave junction-only sequences without quality scores, so filtering differed. TCRdb keeps only in-frame clones here, not all; method: immunoSEQ multiplex PCR. V, J and clone size reflect that table, while D and trimming were determined from the DNA. The data hold 2 million to 2.5 million clones, with around 95% observed a single time. V and J are TRBV4-3 and TRBJ1-2; TRBD1 is a possible D gene (5 bases). This TCR came from a man aged 18 to 29 in good health. What was sequenced was naive CD4+ T cells sorted from blood. The subset here: CD45RA+ positively selected. The chain's CDR3 is CASSQDGRADGYTF. The CDR3 DNA reads as TGCGCCAGCAGCCAAGATGGCAGGGCGGACGGCTACACCTTC.